The 6 T cell receptor beta chains given below trace back to one sample, sequenced in a study of vaccination effects on CD4 cells after COVID-19. Viral peptide pool expansion of antigen-specific CD4+ T cells preceded sequencing in the ViraFEST assay. Following 10 days of culture, CD4+ T cells were isolated. Vaccine administered to participants consisted of two doses of either BNT162b2 or mRNA-1273. Their antigens are not known. Method: immunoSEQ multiplex PCR; TCRdb's copy keeps in-frame clones and lacks some. The sample contains about 24,000 clones, roughly 73% of which appear only once. The specimen was CD4+ T cells from PBMCs cultured with HCoV-NL63 spike peptides, collected after COVID-19 vaccination. The origin of the receptors is a human donor who received a COVID-19 vaccine.

V gene TRBV7-9 combines with J gene TRBJ1-5; 9 nucleotides align to TRBD1. After removal of 5 bases from V and 1 base from J, the junction contained 12 bases not matched to a gene. The CDR3 totals 18 residues. The germline V gene has CDR1 SEHNR and CDR2 FQNEAQ (reference sequence). The CDR3 coding sequence is TGTGCCAGCAGCAGGCAAACAGGGGGCGCTTGGAGCAATCAGCCCCAGCATTTT. Protein product: CASSRQTGGAWSNQPQHF.

The V gene is TRBV12-3 or TRBV12-4, the J gene TRBJ1-3; the match to TRBD1 covers 7 bases. The CDR3 runs to 13 residues. With V trimmed by 8 bases and J by 4 bases, 5 bases remained unmatched. The CDR3 DNA reads as TGTGCCAGCGACAGGGAAGCAGGAAACACCATATATTTT. This codes for CASDREAGNTIYF.

The genes are TRBV5-4 and TRBJ2-1; 16 positions match TRBD2. This CDR3 contains 16 residues. CDR1 SGHNT and CDR2 YYREEE come from the germline V gene (reference sequence). V was pared by 4 bases and J by 9 bases, with 7 bases of the junction left unmatched. CDR3 DNA sequence: TGTGCCAGCAGCACCGGGACTAGCGGGAGGGTGGGTGAGCAGTTCTTC. Encoded protein: CASSTGTSGRVGEQFF.

By share of the sample, this clone is medium-sized. The V call is TRBV5-4, the J call TRBJ2-7; TRBD1 matches at 8 bases. Looked up from germline, CDR1 is SGHNT and CDR2 is YYREEE (reference sequence). The CDR3 is 14 amino acids. The V and J ends lost 4 bases and 3 bases, in that order; junction bases with no gene match: 6. CDR3 loop: CASSPPGQVYEQYF. The DNA for the CDR3 is TGTGCCAGCAGCCCACCGGGACAGGTCTACGAGCAGTACTTC. Using reference TRBV5-4 and TRBJ2-7 for the parts outside the CDR3, the full variable domain is ETGVTQSPTHLIKTRGQQVTLRCSSQSGHNTVSWYQQALGQGPQFIFQYYREEENGRGNFPPRFSGLQFPNYSSELNVNALELDDSALYLCASSPPGQVYEQYFGPGTRLTVT.

The count of this clone is one. The rearrangement uses TRBV5-4 and TRBJ2-3, with no clear D. CDR3 length: 15 amino acids. V was shortened by 0 bases and J by 6 bases, with 14 bases between the two germline ends. Germline V gene data show CDR1 as SGHNT and CDR2 as YYREEE (reference sequence). The CDR3 DNA reads TGTGCCAGCAGCTTGGGATCAAACTTAATGGATACGCAGTATTTT. Its translation: CASSLGSNLMDTQYF. Based on the CDR3 plus reference TRBV5-4 and TRBJ2-3, the full variable domain is ETGVTQSPTHLIKTRGQQVTLRCSSQSGHNTVSWYQQALGQGPQFIFQYYREEENGRGNFPPRFSGLQFPNYSSELNVNALELDDSALYLCASSLGSNLMDTQYFGPGTRLTVL.

The chain employs TRBV7-2 and TRBJ1-1; 7 bases line up with TRBD1. V lost 2 bases and J lost 0; bases outside the gene matches: 3. The CDR3 has 15 residues. Looked up from germline, CDR1 is SGHTA and CDR2 is FQGNSA. CDR3 in DNA: TGTGCCAGCAGCTTAATGGGACAGATGAACACTGAAGCTTTCTTT. It is translated as CASSLMGQMNTEAFF.